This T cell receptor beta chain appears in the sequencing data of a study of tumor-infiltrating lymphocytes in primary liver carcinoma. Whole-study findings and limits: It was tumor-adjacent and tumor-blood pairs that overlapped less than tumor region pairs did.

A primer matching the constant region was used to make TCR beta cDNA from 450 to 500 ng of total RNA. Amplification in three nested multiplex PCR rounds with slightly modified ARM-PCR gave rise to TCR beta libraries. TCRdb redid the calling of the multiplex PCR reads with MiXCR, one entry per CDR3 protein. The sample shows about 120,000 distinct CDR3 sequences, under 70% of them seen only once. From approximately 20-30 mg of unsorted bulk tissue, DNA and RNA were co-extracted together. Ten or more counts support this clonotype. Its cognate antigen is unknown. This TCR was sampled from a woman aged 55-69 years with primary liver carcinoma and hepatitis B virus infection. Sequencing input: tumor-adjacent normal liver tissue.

The CDR3 DNA reads TGTGCCTGGAGTGTACTCGGCAGGGAGAGGGAGACTGAAGCTTTCTTT. Translating it yields CAWSVLGRERETEAFF. The chain has TRBV30 and TRBJ1-1; tentative D call: TRBD1 (5 bases). Germline-derived CDR1 and CDR2 are GTSNPN and SVGIG (reference sequence). V was trimmed by 0 bases and J by 5 bases, leaving 19 bases between them. The CDR3 has 16 residues.